This passage covers 23 T cell receptor beta chains from one sample sequenced in a study of regulatory T cells in long-lasting Graves disease. Arm-PCR of CDR3 regions with iRepertoire HTBI primers generated TCR beta libraries. TCRdb recomputed calls from the multiplex PCR reads with MiXCR, one row per CDR3 protein. The sample lists more than 350,000 distinct CDR3 sequences, around 14% seen once, with roughly 17% in the top ten. Stated time point: newly diagnosed GD, antithyroid drugs for less than 3 months. The authors made the TCR library using RNA they extracted from PBMCs. These data were likewise used in another study, on T cells in Graves' hyperthyroidism and ophthalmopathy.

This material consisted of peripheral blood mononuclear cells (PBMCs), taken at new diagnosis, from a patient treated with antithyroid drugs. These TCRs come from a young woman with Graves disease.

A few counts support this clonotype. This chain connects TRBV2 to TRBJ2-3; D is unresolved. CDR1 is SNHLY, CDR2 FYNNEI, per germline. Trimming left V 7 bases short and J 4 bases short, with 18 bases between. The CDR3 is 15 amino acids. Here the CDR3 DNA reads TGTGCCAGCACCCCGTCTAGGGTTTTGTCAGATACGCAGTATTTT. Its protein product is CASTPSRVLSDTQYF. The variable domain in full, with the rest retrieved from reference TRBV2 and TRBJ2-3, is EPEVTQTPSHQVTQMGQEVILRCVPISNHLYFYWYRQILGQKVEFLVSFYNNEISEKSEIFDDQFSVERPDGSNFTLKIRSTKLEDSAMYFCASTPSRVLSDTQYFGPGTRLTVL.

In its sample, this clonotype was seen a few times. V is TRBV7-9 and J is TRBJ1-1, with D perhaps matching TRBD1 (6 bases). The CDR3 runs 12 residues. V dropped 3 bases and J dropped 6 bases, with 8 bases sitting between them. Germline-derived CDR1 and CDR2 are SEHNR and FQNEAQ (reference sequence). The CDR3 nucleotides read TGTGCCAGCAGCTTTCGGACAGCTGAAGCTTTCTTT. Protein product: CASSFRTAEAFF.

This clonotype was seen many times. The CDR3 coding sequence is TGTGCCAGCAGTGAAGCCGGGACAGGGGATGTAGACACCGGGGAGCTGTTTTTT. Translation: CASSEAGTGDVDTGELFF. The chain is built from TRBV2 and TRBJ2-2; 10 nucleotides match TRBD1. The CDR3 consists of 18 residues. Germline V gene lookup returns CDR1 SNHLY and CDR2 FYNNEI. Unmatched junction bases numbered 7, after V lost 0 bases and J lost 3 bases.

This clonotype has a count of ten or more. The V call is TRBV11-1, the J call TRBJ2-1; 7 positions match TRBD2. Germline assignment: CDR1 SGHAT and CDR2 FQDESV (reference sequence). CDR3 length: 17 amino acids. Losses at the gene ends were 1 base for V and 0 bases for J; bases not matched to a gene: 6. CDR3: CASSLGGRASSYNEQFF. The CDR3 region has the DNA TGTGCCAGCAGCTTAGGGGGGAGGGCTAGCTCCTACAATGAGCAGTTCTTC.

This clonotype was observed at least ten times. Written as DNA, the CDR3 is TGTGCCAGCAGTCCACTCAGTGTGTCACCCCTCCACTTT. Its protein product is CASSPLSVSPLHF. J is TRBJ1-6 and V is TRBV12-3 or TRBV12-4; no clear D gene. This CDR3 has 13 residues. The V end was cut by 5 bases, the J end by 10 bases, with 12 bases between.

This clonotype has a count of ten or more. CDR3 DNA: TGTGCCAGCAGGTTTCGGCGGGAGGGTCTTCGGGAGACCCAGTACTTC. This sequence encodes CASRFRREGLRETQYF. The genes are TRBV7-8 and TRBJ2-5; TRBD2 aligns across 9 bases. V lost 6 bases, J lost 5 bases, and 13 bases stayed unmatched. The germline V gene has CDR1 SGHVS and CDR2 FQNEAQ. This CDR3 has 16 residues.

This clonotype appeared many times. The chain joins TRBV11-2 to TRBJ1-1, with D perhaps matching TRBD1 (6 bases). Germline V gives CDR1 SGHAT, CDR2 FQNNGV. V was shortened by 4 bases and J by 2 bases, with 14 bases between the two germline ends. This CDR3 contains 15 residues. CDR3 nucleotides: TGTGCCAGCAGCTCCTTACTGGGGGGCAACACTGAAGCTTTCTTT. Its protein product is CASSSLLGGNTEAFF.

This clonotype was detected ten times or more. The rearrangement links TRBV2 to TRBJ1-2, with 9 positions matching TRBD1. The CDR3 consists of 14 residues. J gave up 7 bases and V 7 bases, and 10 bases lay outside the gene matches. Germline lookup yields CDR1 SNHLY and CDR2 FYNNEI. In DNA, the CDR3 is TGTGCCAGCACCGGAGGGACAGGGAAGAGTGGCTACACCTTC. Translation: CASTGGTGKSGYTF. Variable domain in full (rest from reference TRBV2 and TRBJ1-2): EPEVTQTPSHQVTQMGQEVILRCVPISNHLYFYWYRQILGQKVEFLVSFYNNEISEKSEIFDDQFSVERPDGSNFTLKIRSTKLEDSAMYFCASTGGTGKSGYTFGSGTRLTVV.

The genes are TRBV20-1 and TRBJ1-1; 8 bases align to TRBD1. The CDR3 sequence is 12 residues long. V lost 8 bases to trimming and J lost 1 base; unmatched junction nucleotides: 3. Germline V gene data show CDR1 as DFQATT and CDR2 as SNEGSKA (reference sequence). As DNA, the CDR3 is TGCAGTACGGGGACAGGGAACACTGAAGCTTTCTTT. It translates to CSTGTGNTEAFF.

This chain uses TRBV9 with TRBJ1-6, with 8 bases identical to TRBD1. CDR3 length: 15 residues. Germline CDR1 reads SGDLS; CDR2 reads YYNGEE. The J segment lost 8 bases and the V segment lost 1 base, leaving 5 bases of the junction unmatched. CDR3 protein: CASSVYDRGDSPLHF. The CDR3 region has the DNA TGTGCCAGCAGCGTATATGACAGGGGTGATTCACCCCTCCACTTT.

The table lists this clonotype with a few counts. The J gene is TRBJ2-7, the V gene TRBV5-1; D uncertain. V lost 3 bases, J lost 5 bases, and 12 bases lay in between. The germline V gene has CDR1 SGHRS and CDR2 YFSETQ. CDR3 length equals 13 residues. In nucleotides, the CDR3 is TGCGCCAGCAGCTGGAGTCCCTTGAACGAGCAGTACTTC. It codes for CASSWSPLNEQYF.

The rearrangement joins TRBV10-3 to TRBJ2-2; tentative D call: TRBD2 (5 bases). V lost 5 bases, J lost 3 bases, and 13 bases lay in between. Germline V gene sequence: CDR1 ENHRY, CDR2 SYGVKD. This CDR3 has 15 residues. Here the CDR3 reads CAISREPTYTGELFF. The CDR3 region has the DNA TGTGCCATCAGTAGGGAGCCGACATACACCGGGGAGCTGTTTTTT.

This clonotype was recorded many times. The chain carries TRBV29-1 and TRBJ1-1; the D gene is possibly TRBD1 (6 bases). V dropped 7 bases and J dropped 2 bases, with 11 bases sitting between them. The CDR3 is made up of 12 amino acids. Germline-derived CDR1 and CDR2 are SQVTM and ANQGSEA. This CDR3 reads CSGGQPNTEAFF. DNA of the CDR3: TGCAGCGGTGGACAGCCAAACACTGAAGCTTTCTTT.

At least ten counts were recorded for this clonotype. The V call is TRBV12-3 or TRBV12-4, the J call TRBJ1-4; TRBD1 aligns across 7 bases. There are 14 residues in the CDR3. V shed 5 bases and J 8 bases; nucleotides not matched to a gene: 8. This CDR3 reads CASSTQGVREKLFF. The CDR3 DNA reads TGTGCCAGCAGTACCCAGGGGGTAAGGGAAAAACTGTTTTTT.

V and J are TRBV28 and TRBJ2-2, with TRBD2 matching over 13 bases. CDR1 and CDR2 (germline): MDHEN, SYDVKM. The CDR3 spans 13 residues. The V gene end was trimmed by 11 bases and the J gene end by 5 bases; junction bases not matched to a gene: 2. The CDR3 protein is CAGGLAGTGELFF. CDR3 DNA sequence: TGTGCCGGGGGACTAGCGGGAACCGGGGAGCTGTTTTTT. Based on the CDR3 plus reference TRBV28 and TRBJ2-2, the full variable domain is DVKVTQSSRYLVKRTGEKVFLECVQDMDHENMFWYRQDPGLGLRLIYFSYDVKMKEKGDIPEGYSVSREKKERFSLILESASTNQTSMYLCAGGLAGTGELFFGEGSRLTVL.

This clonotype occurred many times. The rearrangement links TRBV20-1 to TRBJ1-2; D remains unclear. Trimming took 5 bases from V and 4 from J, leaving 11 bases between them. Germline V gene data show CDR1 as DFQATT and CDR2 as SNEGSKA (reference sequence). The CDR3 has 12 amino acids. In nucleotides, the CDR3 is TGCAGTGCTCTCAGAGACTCCTATGGCTACACCTTC. This gives the protein CSALRDSYGYTF.

CDR3 in DNA: TGTGCCAGTAGTATAGATGGTAGTAGGGTCTCTGGGGCCAACGTCCTGACTTTC. Its translation: CASSIDGSRVSGANVLTF. J is TRBJ2-6 and V is TRBV19; D unresolved. The germline V and J ends were trimmed by 0 bases and 0 bases, with 12 bases remaining between them. The germline V gene encodes CDR1 LNHDA and CDR2 SQIVND (reference sequence). CDR3 length: 18 residues.

The chain uses TRBV7-9 and TRBJ1-6; TRBD1 matches at 7 bases. The germline CDR1 and CDR2 sequences are SEHNR and FQNEAQ (reference sequence). The junction had 4 bases not matched to a gene; V was cut back by 5 bases and J by 3 bases. This CDR3 has 15 residues. The CDR3, as DNA: TGTGCCAGCAGCGAACAGGGGTTCTATAATTCACCCCTCCACTTT. As protein: CASSEQGFYNSPLHF.

The J gene is TRBJ2-7, the V gene TRBV30, with no clear D. V lost 5 bases, J lost 0 bases, and 14 bases lay in between. The CDR3 is 14 residues long. Germline-derived CDR1 and CDR2 are GTSNPN and SVGIG (reference sequence). CDR3 DNA sequence: TGTGCCTGGCTATCTCGAGTCGACTCCTACGAGCAGTACTTC. Protein: CAWLSRVDSYEQYF.

Comment on this clonotype: A much bigger clone sits one base away, suggesting this may be a read error. The rearrangement uses TRBV5-1 and TRBJ2-2, with TRBD2 matching over 9 bases. Germline V gene sequence: CDR1 SGHRS, CDR2 YFSETQ. The CDR3 covers 13 residues. In nucleotides, the CDR3 is TGCGCCAGCAGCTTGGATGCGGGAGGGGAGCCGTTTTTT. Translated, it gives CASSLDAGGEPFF.

The chain recombines TRBV19 with TRBJ2-3; D not certain. Trimming shortened V by 1 base and J by 2 bases, and 10 bases separated the two germline ends. This CDR3 spans 15 amino acids. CDR1 LNHDA and CDR2 SQIVND come from the germline V gene (reference sequence). In nucleotides, the CDR3 is TGTGCCAGTAGTATAGGGGGAACAGCCACAGATACGCAGTATTTT. Translation: CASSIGGTATDTQYF.

This clonotype appeared many times. The J gene is TRBJ1-2, the V gene TRBV2; D is possibly TRBD1 (6 bases). Trimming pared 6 bases from V and 8 bases from J, leaving 19 bases between. The germline V gene encodes CDR1 SNHLY and CDR2 FYNNEI. This CDR3 has 14 residues. The CDR3 DNA reads as TGTGCCAGCAGGGCCGGACAGACTACGCGCGGCTACACCTTC. As protein: CASRAGQTTRGYTF.

This clonotype occurred many times. The V call is TRBV12-3 or TRBV12-4, the J call TRBJ1-5; maybe TRBD1 (6 bases). V lost 6 bases and J lost 0, with 30 bases in between. The CDR3 loop spans 21 amino acids. CDR3 bases: TGTGCCAGCAGCCAGGTCCTTGGCCGGGACATTTTCCCAACTAGCAATCAGCCCCAGCATTTT. It is translated as CASSQVLGRDIFPTSNQPQHF.